This is a list of T cell receptor beta chains from one sample in a study of cytomegalovirus exposure and HLA in healthy donors. TCRdb's table, derived via immunoSEQ multiplex PCR, lists solely in-frame clones and lacks some. The data contain over 95,000 clones, around four fifths of them singletons. Sequencing was done on a sample of PBMCs. Receptors were obtained from a man aged 35-49 years in good health and CMV-seronegative. The CDR3 runs from the conserved cysteine through the conserved F or W. A D gene is named only where the DNA matches it firmly. Rows may omit the clone size; those that give it use once, few, many or a size class.

J: TRBJ2-3; size: .; V: TRBV19; D: TRBD2; DNA: TGTGCCAGTAACAAAAAGTTGGGACTAGCGGCCACAGATACGCAGTATTTT; CDR3: CASNKKLGLAATDTQYF
J: TRBJ1-1; size: .; V: TRBV25-1; D: .; DNA: TGTGCCAGCCGGCTTGAGGGGAACACTGAAGCTTTCTTT; CDR3: CASRLEGNTEAFF
J: TRBJ2-1; size: .; V: TRBV7-9; D: .; DNA: TGTGCCAGCAGCTTACACCATCGGGAGTTCAATGAGCAGTTCTTC; CDR3: CASSLHHREFNEQFF
J: TRBJ1-3; size: .; V: TRBV28; D: .; DNA: TGTGCCAGCAACCCCGGGGTGGAAGGAAACACCATATATTTT; CDR3: CASNPGVEGNTIYF
J: TRBJ2-1; size: .; V: TRBV30; D: .; DNA: TGTGCCTGGAGTGTAACGGGGAATGAGCAGTTCTTC; CDR3: CAWSVTGNEQFF
J: TRBJ2-1; size: .; V: TRBV9; D: TRBD1; DNA: TGTGCCAGCAGCGTCCCGACAGGGCCCAATGAGCAGTTCTTC; CDR3: CASSVPTGPNEQFF
J: TRBJ2-7; size: .; V: TRBV30; D: .; DNA: TGTGCCTGGAGCTCTCGCGGTCGGCCCGAGCTAGGTGAGCAGTACTTC; CDR3: CAWSSRGRPELGEQYF
J: TRBJ2-5; size: .; V: TRBV4-1; D: .; DNA: TGCGCCAGCAGCCAAGGAGGGTTGGAGACCCAGTACTTC; CDR3: CASSQGGLETQYF
J: TRBJ1-3; size: .; V: TRBV6-6; D: .; DNA: TGTGCCAGCAGACCCGACATGTTGGGAAACACCATATATTTT; CDR3: CASRPDMLGNTIYF
J: TRBJ1-5; size: .; V: TRBV4-1; D: .; DNA: TGCGCCAGCAGCCAAGCAGGGAGGAATCAGCCCCAGCATTTT; CDR3: CASSQAGRNQPQHF
J: TRBJ2-1; size: .; V: TRBV5-1; D: TRBD1; DNA: TGCGCCAGCAGATTGGCCCAGGGGGTAAGCTCCTACAATGAGCAGTTCTTC; CDR3: CASRLAQGVSSYNEQFF
J: TRBJ2-7; size: .; V: TRBV19; D: TRBD2; DNA: TGTGCCAGTAGTATGAATGGCGGGAGTCGCGGCGAGCAGTACTTC; CDR3: CASSMNGGSRGEQYF
J: TRBJ2-2; size: .; V: TRBV9; D: .; DNA: TGTGCCAGCAGCGCCTTGATGATCCTTAGTGGCGGGGAGCTGTTTTTT; CDR3: CASSALMILSGGELFF
J: TRBJ2-7; size: .; V: TRBV30; D: TRBD2; DNA: TGTGCCTGGACCCCGGGGGGATCCTACGAGCAGTACTTC; CDR3: CAWTPGGSYEQYF
J: TRBJ1-2; size: few; V: TRBV28; D: .; DNA: TGTGCCAGCTCCCAAGGGGTATTTATTATAGGCTACACCTTC; CDR3: CASSQGVFIIGYTF
J: TRBJ1-4; size: .; V: TRBV21-1; D: .; DNA: TGTGCCAGCAGCAGCCCTGCGGGAACTAATGAAAAACTGTTTTTT; CDR3: CASSSPAGTNEKLFF
J: TRBJ2-5; size: .; V: TRBV9; D: TRBD2; DNA: TGTGCCAGCAGCGTCGGCCCAGCGGGACCAGACCAAGAGACCCAGTACTTC; CDR3: CASSVGPAGPDQETQYF
J: TRBJ2-7; size: .; V: TRBV27; D: TRBD2; DNA: TGTGCCAGCAGTTTACAGCGGGAGTCTTGGGAGCAGTACTTC; CDR3: CASSLQRESWEQYF
J: TRBJ1-1; size: .; V: TRBV10-3; D: .; DNA: TGTGCCATCAGCCCCGACAGCGATGTTTTTAACACTGAAGCTTTCTTT; CDR3: CAISPDSDVFNTEAFF
J: TRBJ1-4; size: .; V: TRBV30; D: .; DNA: TGTGCCTGGAGTGCGACAGGTACCAGGAAAGAAAAACTGTTTTTT; CDR3: CAWSATGTRKEKLFF
J: TRBJ1-4; size: once; V: TRBV5-5; D: .; DNA: TGTGCCAGCAGCCCAGGAATTGCAACTAATGAAAAACTGTTTTTT; CDR3: CASSPGIATNEKLFF
J: TRBJ2-7; size: .; V: TRBV6-5; D: TRBD1; DNA: TGTGCCAGCAGTTCGGGACAGGGGGGTGTCTACGAGCAGTACTTC; CDR3: CASSSGQGGVYEQYF
J: TRBJ2-1; size: .; V: TRBV5-1; D: .; DNA: TGCGCCAGCAGCTTAAGGGGGGGGAGCTCCTACAATGAGCAGTTCTTC; CDR3: CASSLRGGSSYNEQFF